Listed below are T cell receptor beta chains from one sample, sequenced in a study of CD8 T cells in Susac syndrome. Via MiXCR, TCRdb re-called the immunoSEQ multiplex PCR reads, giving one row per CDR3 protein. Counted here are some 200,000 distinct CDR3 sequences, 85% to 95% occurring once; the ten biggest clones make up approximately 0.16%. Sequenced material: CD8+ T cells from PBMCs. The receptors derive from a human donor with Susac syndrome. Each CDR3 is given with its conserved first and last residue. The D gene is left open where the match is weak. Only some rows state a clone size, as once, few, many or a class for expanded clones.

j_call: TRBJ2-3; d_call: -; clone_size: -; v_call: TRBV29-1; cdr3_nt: TGCAGCGTTGAAGATGGAAGGGATACGCAGTATTTT; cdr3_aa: CSVEDGRDTQYF
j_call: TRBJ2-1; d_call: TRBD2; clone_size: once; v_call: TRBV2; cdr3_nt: TGTGCCAGCAGTCCAAGCGGGAGGGCCAGTGAGCAGTTCTTC; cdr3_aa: CASSPSGRASEQFF
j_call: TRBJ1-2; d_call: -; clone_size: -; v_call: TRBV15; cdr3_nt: TGTGCCACCAGCAGAGATATGCTGGGGGTGGTTAATGGCTACACCTTC; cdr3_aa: CATSRDMLGVVNGYTF
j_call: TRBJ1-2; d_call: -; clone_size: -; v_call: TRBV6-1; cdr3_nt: TGTGCCAGCGTCCCAGGCCGAGAAACAGCTAACTATGGCTACACCTTC; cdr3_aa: CASVPGRETANYGYTF
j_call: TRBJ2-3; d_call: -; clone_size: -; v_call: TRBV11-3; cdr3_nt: TGTGCCAGCAGCTTAGCGGGGACTTCAGATACGCAGTATTTT; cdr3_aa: CASSLAGTSDTQYF
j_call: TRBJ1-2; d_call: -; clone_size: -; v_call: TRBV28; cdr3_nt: TGTGCCAGCAGCCTCCGTCAAAACAACTATGGCTACACCTTC; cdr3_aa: CASSLRQNNYGYTF
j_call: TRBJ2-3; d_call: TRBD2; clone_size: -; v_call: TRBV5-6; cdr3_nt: TGTGCCAGCAGCTTCGCGCCTAGCGGCAGCACAGATACGCAGTATTTT; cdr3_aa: CASSFAPSGSTDTQYF
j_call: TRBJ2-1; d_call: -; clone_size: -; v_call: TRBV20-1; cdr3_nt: TGCAGTGCTAGAGAAAGAGATGAAAGCGGCTACAATGAGCAGTTCTTC; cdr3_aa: CSARERDESGYNEQFF
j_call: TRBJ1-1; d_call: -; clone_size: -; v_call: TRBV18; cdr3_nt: TGTGCCAGCAGCATGGAGGGGACTGAAGCTTTCTTT; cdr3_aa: CASSMEGTEAFF
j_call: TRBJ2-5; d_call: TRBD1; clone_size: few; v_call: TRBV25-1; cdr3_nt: TGTGCCAGCAGTGCCGACAGGGGAGGAGAGACCCAGTACTTC; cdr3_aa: CASSADRGGETQYF
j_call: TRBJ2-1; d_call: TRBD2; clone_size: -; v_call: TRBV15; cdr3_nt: TGTGCCACCAGCGTACTCGCGGGGGGAGTCGAGCAGTTCTTC; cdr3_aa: CATSVLAGGVEQFF
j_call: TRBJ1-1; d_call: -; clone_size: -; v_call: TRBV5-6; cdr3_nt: TGTGCCAGCAGCTCAGGGGTTTGGACTACTGAAGCTTTCTTT; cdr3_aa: CASSSGVWTTEAFF
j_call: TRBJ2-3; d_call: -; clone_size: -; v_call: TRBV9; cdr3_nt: TGTGCCAGCAGCGCCGGACGGACAGATACGCAGTATTTT; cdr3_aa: CASSAGRTDTQYF
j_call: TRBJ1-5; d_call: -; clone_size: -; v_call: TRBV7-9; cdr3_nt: TGTGCCAGCAGCTTGGACCGAGGGAGCAATCAGCCCCAGCATTTT; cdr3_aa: CASSLDRGSNQPQHF
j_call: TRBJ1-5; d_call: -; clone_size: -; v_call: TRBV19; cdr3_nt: TGTGCCAGTAGTCGTCTCAATCAGCCCCAGCATTTT; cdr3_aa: CASSRLNQPQHF
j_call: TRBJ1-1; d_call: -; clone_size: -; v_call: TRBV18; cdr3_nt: TGTGCCAGCTCGCTAGGGGGGCTCACTGAAGCTTTCTTT; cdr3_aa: CASSLGGLTEAFF
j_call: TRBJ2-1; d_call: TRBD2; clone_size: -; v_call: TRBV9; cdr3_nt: TGTGCCAGCAGCGCAGACCCTAGCGGGAGGAGGTCTTACAATGAGCAGTTCTTC; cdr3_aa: CASSADPSGRRSYNEQFF
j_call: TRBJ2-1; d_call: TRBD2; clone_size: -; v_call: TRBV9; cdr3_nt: TGTGCCAGCACCCCGGGGGGGCCTGAGGGTGAGCAGTTCTTC; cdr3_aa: CASTPGGPEGEQFF
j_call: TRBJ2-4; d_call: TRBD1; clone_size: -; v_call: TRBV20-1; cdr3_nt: TGCAGTGCAAAGGCGGGACAGGGTAAAAACATTCAGTACTTC; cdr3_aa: CSAKAGQGKNIQYF
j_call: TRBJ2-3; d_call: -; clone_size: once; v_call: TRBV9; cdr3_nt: TGTGCCAGCAGACCAGGGGATTTGACAGATACGCAGTATTTT; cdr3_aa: CASRPGDLTDTQYF
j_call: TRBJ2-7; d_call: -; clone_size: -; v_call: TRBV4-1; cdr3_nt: TGCGCCAGCAGTATCAGTGGGGGGAACTACGAGCAGTACTTC; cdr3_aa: CASSISGGNYEQYF
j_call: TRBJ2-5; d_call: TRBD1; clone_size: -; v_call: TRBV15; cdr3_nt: TGTGCCACCAGCAGAGACTTAGACAGGGAAGAGACCCAGTACTTC; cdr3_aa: CATSRDLDREETQYF
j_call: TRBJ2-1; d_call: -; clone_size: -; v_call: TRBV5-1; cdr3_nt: TGCGCCAGCAGAGCGACGGCACCTAACAATGAGCAGTTCTTC; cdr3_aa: CASRATAPNNEQFF
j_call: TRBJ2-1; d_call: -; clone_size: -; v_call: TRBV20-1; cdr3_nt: TGCAGTGCTCACGAGCGCAGGGGGGCCTACAATGAGCAGTTCTTC; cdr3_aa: CSAHERRGAYNEQFF
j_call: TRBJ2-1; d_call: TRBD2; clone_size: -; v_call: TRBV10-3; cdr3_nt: TGTGCCATCAGTCCGACTAGCGGGGTTTCCTACAATGAGCAGTTCTTC; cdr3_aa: CAISPTSGVSYNEQFF
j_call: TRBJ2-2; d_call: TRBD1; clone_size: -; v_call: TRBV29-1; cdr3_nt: TGCAGCGTTGAACAGGGGGCCGGGGAGCTGTTTTTT; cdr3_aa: CSVEQGAGELFF
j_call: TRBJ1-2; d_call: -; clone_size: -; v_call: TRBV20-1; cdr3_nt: TGCAGTGCCCCCGGTGGCCAGTCCACTAACTATGGCTACACCTTC; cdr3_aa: CSAPGGQSTNYGYTF
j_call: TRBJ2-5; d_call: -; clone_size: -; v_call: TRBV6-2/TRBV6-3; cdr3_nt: TGTGCCAGCAACGAGGGCCCCCAAGAGACCCAGTACTTC; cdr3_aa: CASNEGPQETQYF
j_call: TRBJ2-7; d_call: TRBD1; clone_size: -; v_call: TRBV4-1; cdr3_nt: TGCGCCAGCAGCTGGGACAGTCTCTCCTACGAGCAGTACTTC; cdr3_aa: CASSWDSLSYEQYF
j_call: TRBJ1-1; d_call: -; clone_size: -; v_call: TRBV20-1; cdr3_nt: TGCAGTGCTAGACCCACAGGGTCCACTGAAGCTTTCTTT; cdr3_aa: CSARPTGSTEAFF
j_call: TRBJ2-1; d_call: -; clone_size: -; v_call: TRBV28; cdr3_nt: TGTGCCAGCAGTTTAGGGGCGGCGGAGCAGTTCTTC; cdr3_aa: CASSLGAAEQFF
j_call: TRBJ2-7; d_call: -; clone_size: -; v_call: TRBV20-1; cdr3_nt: TGCAGTGCTAAACTCGACGGTTCCTACGAGCAGTACTTC; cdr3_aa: CSAKLDGSYEQYF
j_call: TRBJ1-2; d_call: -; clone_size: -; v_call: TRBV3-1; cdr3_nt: TGTGCCAGCAGCCAAGAGACAGGAACTGTAGCTAACTATGGCTACACCTTC; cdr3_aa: CASSQETGTVANYGYTF
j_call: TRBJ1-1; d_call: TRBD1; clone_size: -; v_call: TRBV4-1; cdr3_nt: TGCGCCAGCAGCCTCCATCCAGGGGGAAGCACTGAAGCTTTCTTT; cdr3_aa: CASSLHPGGSTEAFF
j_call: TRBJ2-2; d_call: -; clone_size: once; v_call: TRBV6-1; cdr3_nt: TGTGCCAGCAGTCCGGGACAAAGGACCGGGGAGCTGTTTTTT; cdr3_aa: CASSPGQRTGELFF
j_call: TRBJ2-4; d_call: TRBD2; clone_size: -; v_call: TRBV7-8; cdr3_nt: TGTGCCAGCAGCTTAGACGGGAGGGGAAAAAACATTCAGTACTTC; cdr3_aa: CASSLDGRGKNIQYF
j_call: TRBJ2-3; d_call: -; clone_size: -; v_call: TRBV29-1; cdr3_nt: TGCAGCGTTGAAGATCGGATTAGCAGCTCCGGGGATACGCAGTATTTT; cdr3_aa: CSVEDRISSSGDTQYF